The T cell receptor (beta chain) under discussion was sequenced for a study of blood T cell repertoires in COVID-19. Sequencing was performed with immunoSEQ multiplex PCR; in TCRdb, only in-frame clones are kept and a portion is missing. This repertoire shows 29,000 or so clones, roughly 80% found once; its top ten account for 35% to 55%. Trimming removed 3 bases from V and 0 bases from J; junction bases left unmatched: 14. Germline-derived CDR1 and CDR2 are LGHDT and YNNKEL (reference sequence). The CDR3 contains 19 residues. This chain connects TRBV3-1 (or the pseudogene TRBV3-2) to TRBJ2-3, with 8 positions matching TRBD2. The sequencing sample was made of peripheral blood. The sequence derives from a woman in her 70s with acute or convalescent COVID-19. The CDR3 DNA sequence: TGTGCCAGCAGCCATCCCTCGGGCGGGAGGTTGGTTAGCACAGATACGCAGTATTTT. It is translated as CASSHPSGGRLVSTDTQYF.